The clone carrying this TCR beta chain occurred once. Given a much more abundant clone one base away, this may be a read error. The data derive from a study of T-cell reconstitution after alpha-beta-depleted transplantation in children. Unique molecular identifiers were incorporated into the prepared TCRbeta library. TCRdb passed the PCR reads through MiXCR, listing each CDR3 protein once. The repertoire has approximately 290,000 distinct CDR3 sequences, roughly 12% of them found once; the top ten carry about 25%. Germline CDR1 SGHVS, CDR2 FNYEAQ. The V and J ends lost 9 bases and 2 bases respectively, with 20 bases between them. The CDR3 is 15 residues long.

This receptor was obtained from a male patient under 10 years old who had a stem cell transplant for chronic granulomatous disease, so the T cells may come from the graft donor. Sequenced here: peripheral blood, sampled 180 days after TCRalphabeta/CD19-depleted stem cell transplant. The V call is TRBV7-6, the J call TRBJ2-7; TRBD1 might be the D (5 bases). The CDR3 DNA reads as TGTGCCAGAAGCCCCAAGACAGAGAACGCCTACGAGCAGTACTTC. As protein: CARSPKTENAYEQYF.